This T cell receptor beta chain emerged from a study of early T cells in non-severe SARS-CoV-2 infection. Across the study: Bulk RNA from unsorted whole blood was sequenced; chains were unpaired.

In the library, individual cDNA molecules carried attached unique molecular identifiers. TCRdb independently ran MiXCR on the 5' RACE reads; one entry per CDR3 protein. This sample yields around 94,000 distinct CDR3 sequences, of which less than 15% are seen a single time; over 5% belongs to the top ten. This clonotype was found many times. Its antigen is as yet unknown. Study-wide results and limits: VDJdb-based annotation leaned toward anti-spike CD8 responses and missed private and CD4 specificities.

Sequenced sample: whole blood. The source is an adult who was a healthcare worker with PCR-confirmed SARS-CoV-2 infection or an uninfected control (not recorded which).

CDR3 protein: CASSQDESANSPLHF. The CDR3 nucleotides read TGCGCCAGCAGCCAAGATGAGTCAGCAAATTCACCCCTCCACTTT. The J gene is TRBJ1-6, the V gene TRBV4-1, with no clear D. In germline, CDR1 is MGHRA, CDR2 YSYEKL. Trimming pared 0 bases from V and 7 bases from J, leaving 10 bases between. CDR3 length: 15 residues.